This T cell receptor beta chain stems from a study of cytomegalovirus exposure and HLA in healthy donors. Turning to the study itself: The study's early data release held approximately 91 million unique TCRs from HLA-typed donors.

For this clone: The target antigen is unknown.

The donors, nominally healthy at sampling, likely had unrecorded immune exposures. Per germline, CDR1 SQVTM and CDR2 ANQGSEA. J gave up 10 bases and V 6 bases, and 10 bases lay outside the gene matches. The CDR3 is made up of 15 amino acids. Findings of the study overall: The authors later found HLA-associated TCR beta chains more clonally expanded than equally common others. In a later analysis, DRB1 alleles had the most associated TCRs; HLA-C alleles the fewest.

Vbeta (60) and Jbeta (13) primers were used in the PCR. Profiling relied on immunoSEQ multiplex PCR, and the TCRdb table lists in-frame clones only, not all of them. The profile shows approximately 250,000 clones, around 80% of them singletons. This TCR was recovered from a boy younger than 18 in good health and CMV-seronegative. The chain recombines TRBV29-1 with TRBJ1-6, with 12 bases matching TRBD1. Material for sequencing was PBMCs. Here the CDR3 DNA reads TGCAGCGTAGCCACTTCCGGGACAGGGGGCTCACCCCTCCACTTT. Its translation is CSVATSGTGGSPLHF.